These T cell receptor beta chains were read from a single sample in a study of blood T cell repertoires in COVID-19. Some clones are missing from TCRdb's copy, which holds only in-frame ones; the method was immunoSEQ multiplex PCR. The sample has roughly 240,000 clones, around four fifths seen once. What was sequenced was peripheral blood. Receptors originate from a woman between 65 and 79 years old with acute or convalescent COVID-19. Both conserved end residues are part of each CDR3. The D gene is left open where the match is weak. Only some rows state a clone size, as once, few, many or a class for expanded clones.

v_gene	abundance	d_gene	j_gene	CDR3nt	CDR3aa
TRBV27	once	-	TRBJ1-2	TGTGCCAGCAGGCGGGAGGGGTTGTCTAACTATGGCTACACCTTC	CASRREGLSNYGYTF
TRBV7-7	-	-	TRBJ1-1	TGTGCCAGCAGCTTTACAAGGAACACTGAAGCTTTCTTT	CASSFTRNTEAFF
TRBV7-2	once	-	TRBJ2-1	TGTGCCAGCAGCTTAGCAGCGGGTGACAATGAGCAGTTCTTC	CASSLAAGDNEQFF
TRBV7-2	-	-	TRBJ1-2	TGTGCCAGCAGCCGCCTGGGGGGATTGGGCGGCTACACCTTC	CASSRLGGLGGYTF
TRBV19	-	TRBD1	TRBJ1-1	TGTGCCAGTAGTATTTCACAGGGGGGTAGCACTGAAGCTTTCTTT	CASSISQGGSTEAFF
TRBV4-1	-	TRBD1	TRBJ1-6	TGCGCCAGCAGCCAAGAGGCAGGGGGCGGTAATTCACCCCTCCACTTT	CASSQEAGGGNSPLHF
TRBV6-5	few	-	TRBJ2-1	TGTGCCAGCAGTTATCCGGGTACCTCCTACAATGAGCAGTTCTTC	CASSYPGTSYNEQFF
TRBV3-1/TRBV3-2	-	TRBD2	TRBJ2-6	TGTGCCAGCAGCCAAGCGGGGGGAGTTTCTGGGGCCAACGTCCTGACTTTC	CASSQAGGVSGANVLTF
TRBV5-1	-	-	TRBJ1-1	TGCGCCAGCAGCCTGGACCGGGGTGAAGCTTTCTTT	CASSLDRGEAFF
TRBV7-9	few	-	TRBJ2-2	TGTGCCAGCAGCGGAAGAGCAGGGGTGAGCACCGGGGAGCTGTTTTTT	CASSGRAGVSTGELFF
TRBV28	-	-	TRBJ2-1	TGTGCCAGCAGCCTAGACTACTTCTCCTACAATGAGCAGTTCTTC	CASSLDYFSYNEQFF
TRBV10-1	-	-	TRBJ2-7	TGCGCCAGCAGTGAAAGGCCAGAAGGGGAATACGAGCAGTACTTC	CASSERPEGEYEQYF
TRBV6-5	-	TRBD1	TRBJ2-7	TGTGCCAGCAGGGACAGGGCGACCTACGAGCAGTACTTC	CASRDRATYEQYF
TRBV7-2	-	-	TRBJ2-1	TGTGCCAGCAGCCCCCACCCGGGTTTGTTAGTGAGGAATGAGCAGTTCTTC	CASSPHPGLLVRNEQFF
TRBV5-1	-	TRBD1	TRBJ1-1	TGCGCCAGCAGCTTTATAGGGACAGGGGGAACTGAAGCTTTCTTT	CASSFIGTGGTEAFF
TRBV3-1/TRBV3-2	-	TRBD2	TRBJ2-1	TGTGCCAGCAGCCCTAGCGGGGGGGTATACAATGAGCAGTTCTTC	CASSPSGGVYNEQFF
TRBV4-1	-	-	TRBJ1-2	TGCGCCAGCAGCCAAGATACCCAGGGCATAAACTATGGCTACACCTTC	CASSQDTQGINYGYTF
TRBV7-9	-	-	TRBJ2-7	TGTGCCAGCAGCACAAAGGGGATCCGATACGAGCAGTACTTC	CASSTKGIRYEQYF
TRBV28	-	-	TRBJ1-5	TGTGCCAGCAGTCATAGCAATCAGCCCCAGCATTTT	CASSHSNQPQHF
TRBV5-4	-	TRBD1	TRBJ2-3	TGTGCCAGCAGCGCGGTTACGGGACAGGGGGCAGGAGATACGCAGTATTTT	CASSAVTGQGAGDTQYF
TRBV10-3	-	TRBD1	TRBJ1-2	TGTGCCATCAGTGAGTCCCTCTTCTCACAGGGGGCGTCATTCTATGGCTACACCTTC	CAISESLFSQGASFYGYTF
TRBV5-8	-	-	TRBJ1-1	TGTGCCAGCAGCTTGTCGGGGGGCAGGACTGAAGCTTTCTTT	CASSLSGGRTEAFF
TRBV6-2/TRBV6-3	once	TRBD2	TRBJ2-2	TGTGCCAGCAGTTACCCTTACGGCGGGGGGATCACCGGGGAGCTGTTTTTT	CASSYPYGGGITGELFF
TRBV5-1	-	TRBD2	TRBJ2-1	TGCGCCAGCAGCTTGGTAGGAGCGGGGGGGCCCTACAATGAGCAGTTCTTC	CASSLVGAGGPYNEQFF
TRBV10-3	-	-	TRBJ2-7	TGTGCCATCAGTGGGGGGACAAGCAAGGGATACGAGCAGTACTTC	CAISGGTSKGYEQYF
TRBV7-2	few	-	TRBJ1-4	TGTGCCAGCAGCTTAATGTCAGGGAGGGCGGAAAAACTGTTTTTT	CASSLMSGRAEKLFF
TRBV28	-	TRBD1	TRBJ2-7	TGTGCCAGCAGGTCCGCCAGATCCCGGGACAGCCCCCACGAGCAGTACTTC	CASRSARSRDSPHEQYF
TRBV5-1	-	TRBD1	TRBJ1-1	TGCGCCAGCAGCTTGGCTGCCGGGACAGGGTTTACTGAAGCTTTCTTT	CASSLAAGTGFTEAFF
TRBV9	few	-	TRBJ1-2	TGTGCCAGCAGCCCCAGACAGATCAAGGGGTATGGCTACACCTTC	CASSPRQIKGYGYTF
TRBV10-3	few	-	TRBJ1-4	TGTGCCATCAGTGAGTCAGGAGGACGGAATGAAAAACTGTTTTTT	CAISESGGRNEKLFF
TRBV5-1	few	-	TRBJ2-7	TGCGCCAGCAGCTTGATGCCAGGATCCTACGAGCAGTACTTC	CASSLMPGSYEQYF
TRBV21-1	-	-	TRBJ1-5	TGTGCCAGCAATGAAAGGGGGGGTATCGCCTTTCAGCCCCAGCATTTT	CASNERGGIAFQPQHF
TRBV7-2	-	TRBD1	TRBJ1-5	TGTGCCAGCAGCTTTGGACAGGGATGGGGTCAGCCCCAGCATTTT	CASSFGQGWGQPQHF
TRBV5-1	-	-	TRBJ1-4	TGCGCCAGCAGCTTGGGGTGGCAGCCTCGGGATGAAAAACTGTTTTTT	CASSLGWQPRDEKLFF
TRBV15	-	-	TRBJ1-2	TGTGCCACCAGCAGGCCTAGTGGGGCGGCCTATGGCTACACCTTC	CATSRPSGAAYGYTF
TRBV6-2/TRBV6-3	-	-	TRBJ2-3	TGTGCCAGCAGCAACATAGCGGCAGATACGCAGTATTTT	CASSNIAADTQYF
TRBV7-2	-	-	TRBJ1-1	TGTGCCAGCAGCGTTACAGGACTGAACACTGAAGCTTTCTTT	CASSVTGLNTEAFF
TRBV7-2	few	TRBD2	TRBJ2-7	TGTGCCAGCAGCTTATTCCTCGTAGCGGGGGGGCGCCCCACCTACGAGCAGTACTTC	CASSLFLVAGGRPTYEQYF
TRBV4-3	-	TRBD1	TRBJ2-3	TGCGCCAGCAGCCAAGGACAGGGGAGGACAGATACGCAGTATTTT	CASSQGQGRTDTQYF
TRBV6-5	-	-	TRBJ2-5	TGTGCCAGCAAGTTGGGCACCCAAGAGACCCAGTACTTC	CASKLGTQETQYF
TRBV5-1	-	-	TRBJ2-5	TGCGCCAGCAGCTTGTTCCAAACAGGGCAAGAGACCCAGTACTTC	CASSLFQTGQETQYF
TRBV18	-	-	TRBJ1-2	TGTGCCAGCTCGTCTAGGGGAGGGAACTATGGCTACACCTTC	CASSSRGGNYGYTF